A selection of T cell receptor beta chains follows, all from one sample in a study of T cell repertoires in cytomegalovirus infection. TCRdb called the reads again in MiXCR, with one record for every CDR3 protein. The repertoire consists of about 130,000 distinct CDR3 sequences, with roughly 9% occurring once and the leading ten covering 9.5% to 13%. The specimen sequenced was PBMCs. These receptors were taken from a human donor in good health (CMV status not recorded). Some clones in this sample may be carry-over from other donors' samples. CDR3s include the opening cysteine and the closing phenylalanine or tryptophan. D genes are given only for firm matches. Part of the rows lack a size; the others show once, few, many or a class for expanded clones.

17,TRBJ2-7,-,TRBD2,TRBV13,TGTGCCAGCAGCCGGACTAGCGGGGCAGAGGGCTTCTACGAGCAGTACTTC,CASSRTSGAEGFYEQYF
15,TRBJ2-3,many,-,TRBV5-1,TGCGCCAGCAGCTTGGGGTCGATTAGCACAGATACGCAGTATTTT,CASSLGSISTDTQYF
14,TRBJ2-3,many,-,TRBV7-2,TGTGCCAGCAGCCGTCGGACTTTTTCAGATACGCAGTATTTT,CASSRRTFSDTQYF
13,TRBJ2-7,many,TRBD1,TRBV7-2,TGTGCCAGCAGCTCGACAGGGACCCGCGAGCAGTACTTC,CASSSTGTREQYF
13,TRBJ2-3,-,-,TRBV12-3/TRBV12-4,TGTGCCAGCAGTATGGACACCACAGATACGCAGTATTTT,CASSMDTTDTQYF
14,TRBJ1-2,many,-,TRBV2,TGTGCCAGCAGTGAAGCCCAGTGGGACTATGGCTACACCTTC,CASSEAQWDYGYTF
14,TRBJ1-1,many,TRBD1,TRBV7-9,TGTGCCAGCAGCACGCGGACAGGACACACTGAAGCTTTCTTT,CASSTRTGHTEAFF
15,TRBJ1-3,many,-,TRBV7-6,TGTGCCAGCAGCCCGACAGCCAGCTCTGGAAACACCATATATTTT,CASSPTASSGNTIYF
16,TRBJ2-7,many,TRBD1,TRBV28,TGTGCCAGCAGTTCCCCCCGGACAGGGAGCTCCTACGAGCAGTACTTC,CASSSPRTGSSYEQYF
19,TRBJ2-3,many,-,TRBV2,TGTGCCAGCAGTGATGGGTCGGGAAGGGCCCAACGGAGGACAGATACGCAGTATTTT,CASSDGSGRAQRRTDTQYF
16,TRBJ2-1,many,TRBD2,TRBV7-6,TGTGCCAGCAGCTCTAGCGGGGGAACTTTAAGCAATGAGCAGTTCTTC,CASSSSGGTLSNEQFF